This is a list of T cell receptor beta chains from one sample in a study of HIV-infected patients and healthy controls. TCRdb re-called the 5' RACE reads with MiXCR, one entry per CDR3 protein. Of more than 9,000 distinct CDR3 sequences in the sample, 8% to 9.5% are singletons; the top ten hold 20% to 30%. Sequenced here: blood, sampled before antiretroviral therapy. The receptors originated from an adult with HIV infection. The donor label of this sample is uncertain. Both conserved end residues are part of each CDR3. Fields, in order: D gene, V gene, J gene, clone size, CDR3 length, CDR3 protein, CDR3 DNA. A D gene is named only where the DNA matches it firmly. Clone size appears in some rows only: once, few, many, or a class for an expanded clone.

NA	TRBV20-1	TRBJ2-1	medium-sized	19	CSARDSLGFTGLPYNEQFF	TGCAGTGCTAGAGATTCGCTTGGATTTACAGGGCTCCCCTACAATGAGCAGTTCTTC
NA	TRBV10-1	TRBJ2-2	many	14	CASSDELGDGELFF	TGCGCCAGCAGTGATGAACTTGGCGACGGGGAGCTGTTTTTT
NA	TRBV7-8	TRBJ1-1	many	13	CASSLVVGRGAFF	TGTGCCAGCAGCTTAGTCGTGGGCAGGGGAGCTTTCTTT
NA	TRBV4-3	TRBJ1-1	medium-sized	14	CASSQDWEYTEAFF	TGCGCCAGCAGCCAAGATTGGGAGTACACTGAAGCTTTCTTT
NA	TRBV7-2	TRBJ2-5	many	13	CASSRDVQETQYF	TGTGCCAGCAGTAGGGACGTTCAAGAGACCCAGTACTTC
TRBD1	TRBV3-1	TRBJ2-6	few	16	CASSQNDRAGANVLTF	TGTGCCAGCAGCCAAAACGACAGGGCTGGGGCCAACGTCCTGACTTTC
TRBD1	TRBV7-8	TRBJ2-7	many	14	CASSWGQPPYEQYF	TGTGCCAGCAGCTGGGGACAGCCTCCCTACGAGCAGTACTTC
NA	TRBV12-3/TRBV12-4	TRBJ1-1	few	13	CASSYSEATEAFF	TGTGCCAGCAGTTACTCGGAGGCCACTGAAGCTTTCTTT
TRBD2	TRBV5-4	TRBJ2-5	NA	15	CASSLALAGQETQYF	TGTGCCAGCAGCTTGGCACTAGCGGGACAAGAGACCCAGTACTTC
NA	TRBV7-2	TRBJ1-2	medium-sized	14	CASSLAGQLYGYTF	TGTGCCAGCAGCTTAGCAGGGCAGCTATATGGCTACACCTTC
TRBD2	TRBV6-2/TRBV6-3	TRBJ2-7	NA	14	CASKIAGGKNEQYF	TGTGCCAGCAAAATCGCGGGAGGGAAGAACGAGCAGTACTTC
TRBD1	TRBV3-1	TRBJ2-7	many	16	CASSPHRTGDRDEQYF	TGTGCCAGCAGCCCCCACCGGACAGGGGATAGGGACGAGCAGTACTTC
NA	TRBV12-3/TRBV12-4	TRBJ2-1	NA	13	CASSFESGYEQFF	TGTGCCAGCAGTTTCGAATCGGGGTATGAGCAGTTCTTC